The next 4 T cell receptor beta chains were all read from a single sample in a study of blood T cell repertoires in COVID-19. Produced via immunoSEQ multiplex PCR; TCRdb's table is partial and in-frame only. The sample consists of some 180,000 clones, approximately 90% of them appearing once. Specimen: peripheral blood. Every receptor here comes from a man between 35 and 55 years old with active or convalescent COVID-19.

This chain connects TRBV27 to TRBJ1-5; the D is unclear. Germline V gives CDR1 MNHEY, CDR2 SMNVEV (reference sequence). V was pared by 4 bases and J by 7 bases, with 11 bases between. The CDR3 is made up of 13 amino acids. The CDR3 loop reads CASSWSGPQPQHF. The DNA of the CDR3 is TGTGCCAGCAGTTGGTCCGGTCCCCAGCCCCAGCATTTT.

J is TRBJ2-3 and V is TRBV28; 9 bases line up with TRBD2. This CDR3 comprises 16 residues. The germline V gene encodes CDR1 MDHEN and CDR2 SYDVKM. The V and J ends lost 4 bases and 4 bases, in that order; junction bases with no gene match: 9. CDR3 in DNA: TGTGCCAGCAGTTCCCGTAGCGGGAGTGGGCCAGATACGCAGTATTTT. It yields the protein CASSSRSGSGPDTQYF.

This rearrangement joins TRBV28 to TRBJ1-5; 11 bases agree with TRBD1. Germline CDR1 MDHEN, CDR2 SYDVKM. Losses at the gene ends were 5 bases for V and 3 bases for J; bases not matched to a gene: 6. This CDR3 spans 16 amino acids. DNA for the CDR3: TGTGCCAGCAGTCTCGGGACAGGGGGAAACAATCAGCCCCAGCATTTT. This gives the protein CASSLGTGGNNQPQHF.

V gene TRBV28 combines with J gene TRBJ2-7; the D is unclear. The germline V gene has CDR1 MDHEN and CDR2 SYDVKM. Trimming took off 7 bases at V and 0 bases at J, with 7 bases between the two ends. The length of the CDR3 is 12 residues. CDR3 loop: CASTKSSYEQYF. Here the CDR3 DNA reads TGTGCCAGCACTAAAAGCTCCTACGAGCAGTACTTC.